The T cell receptor (beta chain) under discussion was sequenced for a study of a mutant IDH1 vaccine in newly diagnosed glioma. Study information: Every participant had undergone radiotherapy, temozolomide, or both before, and most underwent both.

Details on this clone: The target antigen is unknown.

V lost 3 bases and J lost 3; bases outside the gene matches: 4. CDR1 and CDR2 (germline): MDHEN, SYDVKM. CDR3 length equals 16 residues. The repertoire was sequenced with immunoSEQ multiplex PCR; TCRdb's copy has only in-frame clones and lacks some. Seen here are around 31,000 clones, about three fifths observed once, and the top ten hold 9.5% to 11%. Time point reported: week 5, during vaccination. With topical imiquimod, each dose of the vaccine consisted of 300 ug of mutant IDH1 20-mer peptide. The genes are TRBV28 and TRBJ2-7; 14 bases match TRBD2. The sequence was collected from a woman between 18 and 29 years old with glioma. This sample comprised PBMCs, obtained from a glioma patient whose treatment included an IDH1 peptide vaccine. The CDR3 bases are TGTGCCAGCAGTTTGCCTGGACTAGCGGGAGGCTACGAGCAGTACTTC. Its translation: CASSLPGLAGGYEQYF. The full variable domain, with the rest looked up from reference TRBV28 and TRBJ2-7, is DVKVTQSSRYLVKRTGEKVFLECVQDMDHENMFWYRQDPGLGLRLIYFSYDVKMKEKGDIPEGYSVSREKKERFSLILESASTNQTSMYLCASSLPGLAGGYEQYFGPGTRLTVT.